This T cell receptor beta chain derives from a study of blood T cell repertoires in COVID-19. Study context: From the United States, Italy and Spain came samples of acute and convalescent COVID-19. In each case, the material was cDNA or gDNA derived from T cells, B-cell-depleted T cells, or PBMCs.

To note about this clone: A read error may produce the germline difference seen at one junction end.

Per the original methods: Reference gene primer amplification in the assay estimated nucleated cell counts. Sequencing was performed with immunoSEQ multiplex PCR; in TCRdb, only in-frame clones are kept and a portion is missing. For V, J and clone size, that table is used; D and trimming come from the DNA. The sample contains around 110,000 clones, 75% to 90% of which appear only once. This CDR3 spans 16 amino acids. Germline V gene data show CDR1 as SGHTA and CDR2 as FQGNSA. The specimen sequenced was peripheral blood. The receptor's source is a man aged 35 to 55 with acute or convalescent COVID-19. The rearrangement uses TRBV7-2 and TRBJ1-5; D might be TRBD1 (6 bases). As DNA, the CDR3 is TGTGCCAGCAGATTAGGGGGGGGTCCTAGCAATCAGCCCCAGCATTTT. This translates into CASRLGGGPSNQPQHF. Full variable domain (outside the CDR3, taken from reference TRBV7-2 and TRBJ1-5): GAGVSQSPSNKVTEKGKDVELRCDPISGHTALYWYRQSLGQGLEFLIYFQGNSAPDKSGLPSDRFSAERTGGSVSTLTIQRTQQEDSAVYLCASRLGGGPSNQPQHFGDGTRLSIL.